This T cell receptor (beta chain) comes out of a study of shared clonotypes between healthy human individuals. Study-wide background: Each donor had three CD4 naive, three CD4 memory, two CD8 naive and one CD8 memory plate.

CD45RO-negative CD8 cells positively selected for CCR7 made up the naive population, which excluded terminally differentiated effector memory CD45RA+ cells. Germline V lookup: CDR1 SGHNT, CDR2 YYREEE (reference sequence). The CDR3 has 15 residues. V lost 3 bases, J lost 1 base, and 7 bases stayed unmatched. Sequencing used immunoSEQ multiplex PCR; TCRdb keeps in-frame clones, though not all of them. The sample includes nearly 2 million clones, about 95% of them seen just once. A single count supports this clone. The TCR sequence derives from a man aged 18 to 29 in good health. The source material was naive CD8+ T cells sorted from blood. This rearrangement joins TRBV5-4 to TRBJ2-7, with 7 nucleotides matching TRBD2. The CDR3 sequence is CASSSGTTLSYEQYF. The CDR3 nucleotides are TGTGCCAGCAGCTCCGGGACTACCCTTTCCTACGAGCAGTACTTC.